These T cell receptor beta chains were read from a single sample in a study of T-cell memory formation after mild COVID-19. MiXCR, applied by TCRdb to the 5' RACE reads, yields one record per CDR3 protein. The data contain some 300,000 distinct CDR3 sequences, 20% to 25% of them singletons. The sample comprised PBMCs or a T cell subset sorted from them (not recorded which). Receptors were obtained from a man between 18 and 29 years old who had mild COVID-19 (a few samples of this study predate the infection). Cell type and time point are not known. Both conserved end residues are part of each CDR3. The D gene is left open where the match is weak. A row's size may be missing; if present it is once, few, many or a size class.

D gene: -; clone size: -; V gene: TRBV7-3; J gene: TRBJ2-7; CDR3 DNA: TGTGCCAGCAGCTTAAGGGGCGGGGACTCCTACGAGCAGTACTTC; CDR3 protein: CASSLRGGDSYEQYF
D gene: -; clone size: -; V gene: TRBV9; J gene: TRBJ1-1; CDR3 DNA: TGTGCCAGCAGCCCGAATCCGACAGGCGGAGGGACTGAAGCTTTCTTT; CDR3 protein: CASSPNPTGGGTEAFF
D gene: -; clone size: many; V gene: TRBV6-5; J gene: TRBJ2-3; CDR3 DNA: TGTGCCAGCAGTTCCGGGACTGGAACAGATACGCAGTATTTT; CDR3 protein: CASSSGTGTDTQYF
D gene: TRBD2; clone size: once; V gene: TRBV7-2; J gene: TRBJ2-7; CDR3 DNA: TGTGCCAGCAGCGGGAGGGTATCGAGCTCCTACGAGCAGTACTTC; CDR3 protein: CASSGRVSSSYEQYF
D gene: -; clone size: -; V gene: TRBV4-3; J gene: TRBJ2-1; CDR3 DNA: TGCGCCAGCAGCCAAGAGGCCCGGTACAATGAGCAGTTCTTC; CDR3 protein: CASSQEARYNEQFF
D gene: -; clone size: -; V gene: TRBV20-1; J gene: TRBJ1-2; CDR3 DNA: TGCAGTGCTGGCCGGCTCTCCGGGGGCTACACCTTC; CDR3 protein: CSAGRLSGGYTF
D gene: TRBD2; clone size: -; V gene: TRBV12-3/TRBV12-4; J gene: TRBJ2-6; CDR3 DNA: TGTGCCAGCAGTCGGGGGACTACTGGGGCCAACGTCCTGACTTTC; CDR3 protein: CASSRGTTGANVLTF
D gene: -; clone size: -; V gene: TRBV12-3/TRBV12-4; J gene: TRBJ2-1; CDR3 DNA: TGTGCCAGCACTCCCCCTTGTTGTTACAATGAGCAGTTCTTC; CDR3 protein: CASTPPCCYNEQFF
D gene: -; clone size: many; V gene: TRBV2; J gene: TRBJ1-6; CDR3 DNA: TGTGCCAGGAGAGTCGACAGCCTTTTTAATTCACCCCTCCACTTT; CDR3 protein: CARRVDSLFNSPLHF
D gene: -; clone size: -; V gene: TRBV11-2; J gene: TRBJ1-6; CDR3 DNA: TGTGCCAGCAGCAGGGGGGGGTATTCACCCCTCCACTTT; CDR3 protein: CASSRGGYSPLHF
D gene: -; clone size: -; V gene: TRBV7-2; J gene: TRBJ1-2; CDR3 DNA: TGTGCCAGCTCCGTTGACTTCTCCTATGGCTACACCTTC; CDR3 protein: CASSVDFSYGYTF
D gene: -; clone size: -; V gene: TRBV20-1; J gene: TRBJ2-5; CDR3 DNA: TGCAGCCCGAGGGGCAGGAGATTCCAAGAGACCCAGTACTTC; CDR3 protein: CSPRGRRFQETQYF
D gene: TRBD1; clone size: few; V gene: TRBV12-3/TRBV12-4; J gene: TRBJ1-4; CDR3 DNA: TGTGCCAGCCGAGACAGGGAGGGGGAAAAACTGTTTTTT; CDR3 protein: CASRDREGEKLFF
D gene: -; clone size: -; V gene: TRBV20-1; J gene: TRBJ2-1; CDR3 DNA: TGCAGTACCGAACCGGTAAATGAGCAGTTCTTC; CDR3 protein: CSTEPVNEQFF
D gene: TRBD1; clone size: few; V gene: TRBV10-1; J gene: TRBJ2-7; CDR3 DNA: TGCGCCAGCAGTGAGGGGACAGGGTACGGGCAGTACTTC; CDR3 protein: CASSEGTGYGQYF
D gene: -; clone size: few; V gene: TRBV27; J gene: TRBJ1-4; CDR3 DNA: TGTGCCAGCAGCCAATTCGGGGTCGAGGGTGAAAAACTGTTTTTT; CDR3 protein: CASSQFGVEGEKLFF
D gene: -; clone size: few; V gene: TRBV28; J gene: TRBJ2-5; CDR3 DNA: TGTGCCAGCAGTCCGTACTCGCCCCGGGAGACCCAGTACTTC; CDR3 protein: CASSPYSPRETQYF
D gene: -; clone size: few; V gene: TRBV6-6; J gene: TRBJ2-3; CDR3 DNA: TGTGCCAGCAGTTACTCGACGGCAGAACTTAGCACAGATACGCAGTATTTT; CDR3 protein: CASSYSTAELSTDTQYF
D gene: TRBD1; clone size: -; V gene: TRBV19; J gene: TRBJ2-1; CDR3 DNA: TGTGCCAGTAGTATTGAGGGACAGGGTGACAATGAGCAGTTCTTC; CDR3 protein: CASSIEGQGDNEQFF
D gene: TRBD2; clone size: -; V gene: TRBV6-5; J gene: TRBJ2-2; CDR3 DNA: TGTGCCAGCAGTTTGGCTAGCGGGGGGAGCGGGGAGCTGTTTTTT; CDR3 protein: CASSLASGGSGELFF
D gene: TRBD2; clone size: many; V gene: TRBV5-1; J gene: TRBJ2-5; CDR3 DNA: TGTGCCAGCAGCTTAGGGACTAGCGGCCAAGAGACCCAGTACTTC; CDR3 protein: CASSLGTSGQETQYF
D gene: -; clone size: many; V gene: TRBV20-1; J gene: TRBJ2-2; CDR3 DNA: TGCAGTGCTAGAGTTATAAACACCGGGGAGCTGTTTTTT; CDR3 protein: CSARVINTGELFF
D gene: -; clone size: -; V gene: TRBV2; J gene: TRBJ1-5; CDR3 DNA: TGTGCCAGCAGTCTTACCCTTGGGGGGGATCAGCCCCAGCATTTT; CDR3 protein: CASSLTLGGDQPQHF
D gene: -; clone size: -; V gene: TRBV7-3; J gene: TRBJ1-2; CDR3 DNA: TGTGCCAGCAGCCGACAAGAGGGGGTTGGCTACACCTTC; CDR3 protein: CASSRQEGVGYTF
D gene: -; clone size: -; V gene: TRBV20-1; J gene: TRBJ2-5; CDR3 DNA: TGCAGTGCACGCAAACCCGGGGCTCGACAAGAGACCCAGTACTTC; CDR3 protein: CSARKPGARQETQYF
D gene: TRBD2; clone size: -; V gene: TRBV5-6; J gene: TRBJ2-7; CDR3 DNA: TGTGCCAGCACCCTCTGGGGGGGCGAGCAGTACTTC; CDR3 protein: CASTLWGGEQYF
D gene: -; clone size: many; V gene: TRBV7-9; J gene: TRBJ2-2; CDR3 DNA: TGTGCCAGCAGCCTTACCATGAACACCGGGGAGCTGTTTTTT; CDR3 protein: CASSLTMNTGELFF
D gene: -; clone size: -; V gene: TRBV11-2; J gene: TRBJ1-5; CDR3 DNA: TGTGCCAGCGGAGTGGGCAGGGATCAGCCCCAGCATTTT; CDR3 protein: CASGVGRDQPQHF
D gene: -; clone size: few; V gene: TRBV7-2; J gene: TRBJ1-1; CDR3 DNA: TGTGCCAGCAGCTTAGTACAGCCCTACACTGAAGCTTTCTTT; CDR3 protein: CASSLVQPYTEAFF
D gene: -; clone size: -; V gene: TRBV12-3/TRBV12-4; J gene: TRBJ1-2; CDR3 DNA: TGTGCCACCCAAAATGAGCATCTCTATGGCTACACCTTC; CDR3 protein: CATQNEHLYGYTF
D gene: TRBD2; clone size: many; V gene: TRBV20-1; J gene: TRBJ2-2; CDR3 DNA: TGCAGTGCTAAAGGCTCTAGCGGGGACACCGGGGAGCTGTTTTTT; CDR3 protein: CSAKGSSGDTGELFF
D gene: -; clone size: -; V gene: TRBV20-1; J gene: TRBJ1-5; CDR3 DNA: TGCAGTGCTACCGACAGGCGGGATCAGCCCCAGCATTTT; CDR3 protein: CSATDRRDQPQHF
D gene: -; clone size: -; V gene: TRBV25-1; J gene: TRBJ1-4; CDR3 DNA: TGTGCCAGCAGTGGGACGACGGGGGATGAAAAACTGTTTTTT; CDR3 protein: CASSGTTGDEKLFF
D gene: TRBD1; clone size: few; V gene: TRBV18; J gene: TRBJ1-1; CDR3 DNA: TGTGCCAGCTCAGGGACAGATAACACTGAAGCTTTCTTT; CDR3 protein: CASSGTDNTEAFF
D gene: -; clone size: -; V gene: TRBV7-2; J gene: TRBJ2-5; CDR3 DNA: TGTGCCAGCAGCCCCCGGGAGGGGGCGCTTATAGAGACCCAGTACTTC; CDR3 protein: CASSPREGALIETQYF
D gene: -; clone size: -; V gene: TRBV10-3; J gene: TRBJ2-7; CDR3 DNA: TGTGCCATCCTAGCAGCGGGACATAGCTACGAGCAGTACTTC; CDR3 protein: CAILAAGHSYEQYF
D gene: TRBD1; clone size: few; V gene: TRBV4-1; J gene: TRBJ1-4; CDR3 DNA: TGCGCCAGCAGCCGCACAGGGGCTGCAACTAATGAAAAACTGTTTTTT; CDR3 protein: CASSRTGAATNEKLFF
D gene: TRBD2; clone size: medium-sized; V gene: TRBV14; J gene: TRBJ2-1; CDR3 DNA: TGTGCCAGCAGCACGACTAGCGGGGGTAGTGGGAACAATGAGCAGTTCTTC; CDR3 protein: CASSTTSGGSGNNEQFF
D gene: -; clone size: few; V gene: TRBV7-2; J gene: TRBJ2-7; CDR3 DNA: TGTGCCAGCAGCTCCCGCGGGGCGACTGATACAACCTACGAGCAGTACTTC; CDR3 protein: CASSSRGATDTTYEQYF
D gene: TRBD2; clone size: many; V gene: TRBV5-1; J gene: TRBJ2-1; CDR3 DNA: TGCGCCAGCAGGGGACTAGCGGGGGGTACCCGTTTGGGTGAGCAGTTCTTC; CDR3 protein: CASRGLAGGTRLGEQFF
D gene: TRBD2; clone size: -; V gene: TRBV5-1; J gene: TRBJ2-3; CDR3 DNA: TGCGCCAGCAGCCCCCCCGGCGGGAGGAGCACAGATACGCAGTATTTT; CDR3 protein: CASSPPGGRSTDTQYF
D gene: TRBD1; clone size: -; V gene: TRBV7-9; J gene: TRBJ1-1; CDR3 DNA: TGTGCCAGCAGCGCCCAGGGGGTGGGTGAAGCTTTCTTT; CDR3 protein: CASSAQGVGEAFF
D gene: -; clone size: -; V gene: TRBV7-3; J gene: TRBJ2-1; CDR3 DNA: TGTGCCAGCAGCTTATCGGCGTACAATGAGCAGTTCTTC; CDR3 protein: CASSLSAYNEQFF
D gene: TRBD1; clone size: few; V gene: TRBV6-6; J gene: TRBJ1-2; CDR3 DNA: TGTGCCAGCAGTTACGGGACAGGCGAGGGCTACACCTTC; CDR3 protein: CASSYGTGEGYTF
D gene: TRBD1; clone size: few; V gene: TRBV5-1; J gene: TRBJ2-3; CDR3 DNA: TGCGCCAGCAGCTTCACAGGGGGACCTAGCACAGATACGCAGTATTTT; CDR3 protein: CASSFTGGPSTDTQYF
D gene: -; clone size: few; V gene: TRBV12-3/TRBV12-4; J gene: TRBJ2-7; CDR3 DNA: TGTGCCAGCAGTTTTCAGGGGAAGTACGAGCAGTACTTC; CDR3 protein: CASSFQGKYEQYF
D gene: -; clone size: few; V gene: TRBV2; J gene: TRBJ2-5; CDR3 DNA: TGTGCCAGCAGGATGGAAGTGGTTGGAGAGACCCAGTACTTC; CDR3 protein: CASRMEVVGETQYF
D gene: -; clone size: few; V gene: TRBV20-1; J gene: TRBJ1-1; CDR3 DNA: TGCAGTCACCGAGCCGGATGGAACACTGAAGCTTTCTTT; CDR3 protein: CSHRAGWNTEAFF
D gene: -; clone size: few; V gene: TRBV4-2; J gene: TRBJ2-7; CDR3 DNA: TGTGCCAGCAGCCAACCTGACGGCACCTACGAGCAGTACTTC; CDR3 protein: CASSQPDGTYEQYF